The clone carrying this TCR beta chain has just a few counts. Trimming at V came to 0 bases and at J to 10 bases, leaving 16 bases not matched to a gene. Germline V lookup: CDR1 DFQATT, CDR2 SNEGSKA (reference sequence). The CDR3 is made up of 17 amino acids. These data come from a study of early T cells in non-severe SARS-CoV-2 infection. Study at large: RNA in bulk from unsorted whole blood was sequenced, and chains were unpaired.

Unique molecular identifiers tagged individual cDNA molecules. TCRdb processed the 5' RACE reads anew with MiXCR; each CDR3 protein has one entry. The sample has roughly 56,000 distinct CDR3 sequences, approximately 10% seen once. The chain links TRBV20-1 to TRBJ1-4; 8 bases are a match to TRBD1. This sequence was found in an adult who was a healthcare worker with PCR-confirmed SARS-CoV-2 infection or an uninfected control (not recorded which). The sample was whole blood. For the CDR3, the DNA is TGCAGTGCTAGAGATTTGGCCGAGACAGGGGAAGAACGAAAACTGTTTTTT. Protein product: CSARDLAETGEERKLFF.